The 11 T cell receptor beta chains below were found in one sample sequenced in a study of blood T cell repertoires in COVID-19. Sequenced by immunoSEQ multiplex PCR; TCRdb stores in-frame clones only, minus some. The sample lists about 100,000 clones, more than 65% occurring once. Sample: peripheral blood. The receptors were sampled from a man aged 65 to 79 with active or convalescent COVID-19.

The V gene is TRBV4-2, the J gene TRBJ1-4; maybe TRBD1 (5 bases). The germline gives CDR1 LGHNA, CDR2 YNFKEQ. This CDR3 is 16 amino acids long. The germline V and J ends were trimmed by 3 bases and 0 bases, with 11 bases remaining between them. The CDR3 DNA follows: TGTGCCAGCAGCCAGACGGGGGACGCAACTAATGAAAAACTGTTTTTT. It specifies CASSQTGDATNEKLFF.

CDR3 in DNA: TGTGCCAGCAGCCCCTGGGACACGCGCAATCAGCCCCAGCATTTT. Translated, it gives CASSPWDTRNQPQHF. The chain joins TRBV27 to TRBJ1-5; D is possibly TRBD1 (6 bases). There are 15 residues in the CDR3. Looked up from germline, CDR1 is MNHEY and CDR2 is SMNVEV (reference sequence). With 6 bases removed from V and 2 bases from J, the gap between germline ends came to 14 bases.

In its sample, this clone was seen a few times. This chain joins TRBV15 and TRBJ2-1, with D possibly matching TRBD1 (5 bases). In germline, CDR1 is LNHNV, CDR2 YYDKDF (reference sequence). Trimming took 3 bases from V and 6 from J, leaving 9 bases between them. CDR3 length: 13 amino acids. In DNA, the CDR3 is TGTGCCACCAGCAGGGACATGGCCAATGAGCAGTTCTTC. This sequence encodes CATSRDMANEQFF.

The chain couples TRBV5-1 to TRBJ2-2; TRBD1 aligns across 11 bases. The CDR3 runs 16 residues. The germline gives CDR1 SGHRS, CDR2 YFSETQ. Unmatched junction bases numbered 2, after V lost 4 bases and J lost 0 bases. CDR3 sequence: CASSQGQGANTGELFF. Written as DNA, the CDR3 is TGCGCCAGCAGCCAGGGACAGGGGGCGAACACCGGGGAGCTGTTTTTT.

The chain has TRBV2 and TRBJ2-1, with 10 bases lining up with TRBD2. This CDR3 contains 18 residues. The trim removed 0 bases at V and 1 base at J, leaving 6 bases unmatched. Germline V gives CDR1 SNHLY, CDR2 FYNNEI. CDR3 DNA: TGTGCCAGCAGTGAAGCGGGATTAGCGGGAGGTTCCTACAATGAGCAGTTCTTC. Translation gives CASSEAGLAGGSYNEQFF.

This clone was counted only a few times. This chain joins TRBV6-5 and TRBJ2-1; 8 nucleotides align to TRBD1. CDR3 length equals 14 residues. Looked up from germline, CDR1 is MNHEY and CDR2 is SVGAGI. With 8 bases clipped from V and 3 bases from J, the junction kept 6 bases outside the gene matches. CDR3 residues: CASVQGAVYNEQFF. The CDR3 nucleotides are TGTGCCAGCGTCCAGGGGGCGGTCTACAATGAGCAGTTCTTC.

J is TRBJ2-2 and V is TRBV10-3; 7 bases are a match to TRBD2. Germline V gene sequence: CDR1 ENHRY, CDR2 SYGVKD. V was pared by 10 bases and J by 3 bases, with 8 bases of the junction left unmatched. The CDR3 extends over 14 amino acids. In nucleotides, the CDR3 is TGTGCCACCGGGGGGAATACGGACACCGGGGAGCTGTTTTTT. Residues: CATGGNTDTGELFF.

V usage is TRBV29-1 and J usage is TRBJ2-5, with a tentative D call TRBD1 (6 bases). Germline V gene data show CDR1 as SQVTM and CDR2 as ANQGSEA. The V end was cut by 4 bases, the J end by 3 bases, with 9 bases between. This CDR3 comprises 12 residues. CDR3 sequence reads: CSVGQVKETQYF. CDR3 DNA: TGCAGCGTTGGACAGGTTAAAGAGACCCAGTACTTC.

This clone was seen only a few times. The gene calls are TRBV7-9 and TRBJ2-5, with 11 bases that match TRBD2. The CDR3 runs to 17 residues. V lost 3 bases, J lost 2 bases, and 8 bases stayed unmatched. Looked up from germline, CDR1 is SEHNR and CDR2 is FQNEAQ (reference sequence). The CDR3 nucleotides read TGTGCCAGCAGCTTCAGGACTAGCGGGCGTGGTCAAGAGACCCAGTACTTC. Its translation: CASSFRTSGRGQETQYF.

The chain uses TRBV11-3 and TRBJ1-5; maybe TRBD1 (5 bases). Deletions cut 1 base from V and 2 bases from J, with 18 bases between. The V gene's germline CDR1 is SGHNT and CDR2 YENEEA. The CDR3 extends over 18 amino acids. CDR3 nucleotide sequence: TGTGCCAGCAGCTTAGTTGCCCCGGGGGGAATTGGCAATCAGCCCCAGCATTTT. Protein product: CASSLVAPGGIGNQPQHF.

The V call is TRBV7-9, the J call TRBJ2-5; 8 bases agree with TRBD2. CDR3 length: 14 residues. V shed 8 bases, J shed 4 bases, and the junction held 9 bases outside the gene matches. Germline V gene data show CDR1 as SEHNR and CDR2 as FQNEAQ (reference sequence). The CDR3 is CASAPGGGPETQYF. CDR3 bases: TGTGCCAGCGCCCCCGGGGGGGGGCCAGAGACCCAGTACTTC.